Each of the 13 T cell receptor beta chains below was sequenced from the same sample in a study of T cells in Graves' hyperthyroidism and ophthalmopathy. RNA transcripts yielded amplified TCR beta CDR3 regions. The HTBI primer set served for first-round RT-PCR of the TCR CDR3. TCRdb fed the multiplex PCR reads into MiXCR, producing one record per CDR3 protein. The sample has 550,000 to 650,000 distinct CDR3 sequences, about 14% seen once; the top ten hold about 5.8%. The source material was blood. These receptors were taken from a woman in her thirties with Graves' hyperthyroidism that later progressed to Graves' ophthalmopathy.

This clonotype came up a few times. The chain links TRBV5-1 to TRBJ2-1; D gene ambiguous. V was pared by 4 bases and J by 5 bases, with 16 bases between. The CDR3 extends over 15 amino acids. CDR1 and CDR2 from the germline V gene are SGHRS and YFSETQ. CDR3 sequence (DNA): TGCGCCAGCAGCGCGCAGGTCCTGTCGGACAATGAGCAGTTCTTC. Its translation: CASSAQVLSDNEQFF.

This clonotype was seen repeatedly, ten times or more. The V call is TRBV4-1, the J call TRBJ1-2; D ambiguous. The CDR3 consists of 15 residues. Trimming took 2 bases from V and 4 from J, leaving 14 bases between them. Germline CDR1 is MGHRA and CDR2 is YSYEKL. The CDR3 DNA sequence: TGCGCCAGCAGCCAACCCCTCGGACGGATCTATGGCTACACCTTC. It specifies CASSQPLGRIYGYTF.

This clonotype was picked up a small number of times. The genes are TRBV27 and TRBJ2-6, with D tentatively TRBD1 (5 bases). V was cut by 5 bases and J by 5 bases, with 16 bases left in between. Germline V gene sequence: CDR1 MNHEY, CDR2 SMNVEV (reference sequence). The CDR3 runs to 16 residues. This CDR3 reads CASSPTKGSRANVLTF. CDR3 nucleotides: TGTGCCAGCAGTCCGACGAAGGGGTCTCGGGCCAACGTCCTGACTTTC.

CDR3 loop: CASRTTSGAYEQYF. CDR3 coding DNA: TGCGCCAGCAGGACGACTAGCGGGGCCTACGAGCAGTACTTC. The chain combines TRBV4-1 with TRBJ2-7, with 11 bases that match TRBD2. The germline V gene has CDR1 MGHRA and CDR2 YSYEKL. The CDR3 consists of 14 residues. The J segment lost 2 bases and the V segment lost 6 bases, leaving 3 bases of the junction unmatched.

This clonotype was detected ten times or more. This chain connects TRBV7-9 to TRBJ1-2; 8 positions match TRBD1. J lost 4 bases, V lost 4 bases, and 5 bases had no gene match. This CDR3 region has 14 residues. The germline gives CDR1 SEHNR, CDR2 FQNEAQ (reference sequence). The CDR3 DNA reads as TGTGCCAGCAGCTCGGGGACAGGCCCCTATGGCTACACCTTC. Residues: CASSSGTGPYGYTF.

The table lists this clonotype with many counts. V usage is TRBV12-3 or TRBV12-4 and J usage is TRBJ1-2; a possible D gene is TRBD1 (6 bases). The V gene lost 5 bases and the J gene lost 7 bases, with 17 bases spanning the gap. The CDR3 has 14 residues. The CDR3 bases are TGTGCCAGCAGTCAGAGAGGACAGATGAGTGGCTACACCTTC. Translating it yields CASSQRGQMSGYTF.

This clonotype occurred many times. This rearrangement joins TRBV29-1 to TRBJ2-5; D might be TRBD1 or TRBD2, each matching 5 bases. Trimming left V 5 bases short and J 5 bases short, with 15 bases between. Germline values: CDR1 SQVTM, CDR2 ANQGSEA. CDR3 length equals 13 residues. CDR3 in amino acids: CSVRGASGETQYF. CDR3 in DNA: TGCAGCGTTCGAGGGGCCTCCGGGGAGACCCAGTACTTC.

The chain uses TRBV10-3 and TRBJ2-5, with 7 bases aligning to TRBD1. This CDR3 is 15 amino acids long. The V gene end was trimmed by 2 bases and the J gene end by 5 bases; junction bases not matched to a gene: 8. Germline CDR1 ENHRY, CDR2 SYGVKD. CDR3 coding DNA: TGTGCCATCAGTGAGCCCGGACAGGCCCTGGAGACCCAGTACTTC. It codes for CAISEPGQALETQYF.

CDR3 coding DNA: TGTGCCAGCAGCTTACTAACAGGGGATCAGCCCCAGCATTTT. This translates into CASSLLTGDQPQHF. The rearrangement uses TRBV7-2 and TRBJ1-5; 7 nucleotides agree with TRBD1. CDR1 is SGHTA, CDR2 FQGNSA, per germline. V shed 2 bases and J 5 bases; nucleotides not matched to a gene: 3. This CDR3 has 14 residues.

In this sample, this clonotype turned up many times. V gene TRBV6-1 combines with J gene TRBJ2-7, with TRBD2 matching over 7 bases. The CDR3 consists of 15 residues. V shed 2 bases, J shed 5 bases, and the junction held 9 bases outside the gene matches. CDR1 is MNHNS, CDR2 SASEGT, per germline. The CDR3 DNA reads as TGTGCCAGCAGTGAAATCGCGGGGGATTTCCACGAGCAGTACTTC. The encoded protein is CASSEIAGDFHEQYF.

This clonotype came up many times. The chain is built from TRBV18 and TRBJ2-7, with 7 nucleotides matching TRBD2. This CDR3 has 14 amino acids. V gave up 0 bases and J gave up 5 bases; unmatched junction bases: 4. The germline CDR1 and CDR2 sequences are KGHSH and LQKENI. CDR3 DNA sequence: TGTGCCAGCTCACCACCGGCGGGGGAACACGAGCAGTACTTC. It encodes CASSPPAGEHEQYF.

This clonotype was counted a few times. The CDR3 loop is CASTRAMREKLFF. CDR3 in DNA: TGTGCCAGTACCAGGGCCATGCGTGAAAAACTGTTTTTT. The chain links TRBV19 to TRBJ1-4; a weak D match, TRBD1 (5 bases). Deletions cut 7 bases from V and 7 bases from J, with 13 bases between. The V gene's germline CDR1 is LNHDA and CDR2 SQIVND (reference sequence). The CDR3 sequence is 13 residues long.

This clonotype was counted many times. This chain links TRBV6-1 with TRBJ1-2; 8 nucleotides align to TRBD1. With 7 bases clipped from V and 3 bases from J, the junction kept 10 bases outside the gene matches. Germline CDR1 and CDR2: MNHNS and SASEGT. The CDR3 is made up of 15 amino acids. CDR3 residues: CASKLDRGRDYGYTF. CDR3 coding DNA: TGTGCCAGCAAATTAGACAGGGGCCGGGACTATGGCTACACCTTC.